The 3 T cell receptor beta chains below all came from one sample that was sequenced in a study of glioma-infiltrating T cells. The iRepertoire nested amplicon-rescue multiplex PCR amplified TCR alpha and beta CDR3s from RNA. Using its own MiXCR run on the multiplex PCR reads, TCRdb lists one record per CDR3 protein. Among approximately 100,000 distinct CDR3 sequences listed, about 25% were seen once. Sequencing was carried out using glioma tissue, nonneoplastic brain tissue, or PBMCs (not recorded which). Receptors were obtained from a human donor with low-grade glioma or glioblastoma, undergoing nonglioma brain surgery, or in good health (not recorded which).

Many counts were recorded for this clonotype. The rearrangement joins TRBV7-2 to TRBJ1-5; D unclear. V was trimmed by 5 bases and J by 0 bases, leaving 14 bases between them. The CDR3 consists of 16 residues. The germline V gene has CDR1 SGHTA and CDR2 FQGNSA. CDR3 nucleotide sequence: TGTGCCAGCAGCCCTCGCCCCGGGAGTAGCAATCAGCCCCAGCATTTT. This codes for CASSPRPGSSNQPQHF.

This clonotype was seen ten or more times. This chain connects TRBV28 to TRBJ1-5; the match to TRBD1 covers 9 bases. The CDR3 is 15 residues long. With 5 bases clipped from V and 8 bases from J, the junction kept 10 bases outside the gene matches. Germline CDR1 is MDHEN and CDR2 is SYDVKM. The CDR3 loop is CASSRGDREKEPQHF. CDR3 coding DNA: TGTGCCAGCAGTCGCGGGGACAGGGAGAAAGAGCCCCAGCATTTT.

The chain couples TRBV9 to TRBJ2-5; tentative D call: TRBD2 (5 bases). Trimming left V 0 bases short and J 0 bases short, with 9 bases between. The CDR3 has 15 amino acids. Germline CDR1 SGDLS, CDR2 YYNGEE. The DNA of the CDR3 is TGTGCCAGCAGCGTAGACGGACTGAACCAAGAGACCCAGTACTTC. As protein: CASSVDGLNQETQYF.